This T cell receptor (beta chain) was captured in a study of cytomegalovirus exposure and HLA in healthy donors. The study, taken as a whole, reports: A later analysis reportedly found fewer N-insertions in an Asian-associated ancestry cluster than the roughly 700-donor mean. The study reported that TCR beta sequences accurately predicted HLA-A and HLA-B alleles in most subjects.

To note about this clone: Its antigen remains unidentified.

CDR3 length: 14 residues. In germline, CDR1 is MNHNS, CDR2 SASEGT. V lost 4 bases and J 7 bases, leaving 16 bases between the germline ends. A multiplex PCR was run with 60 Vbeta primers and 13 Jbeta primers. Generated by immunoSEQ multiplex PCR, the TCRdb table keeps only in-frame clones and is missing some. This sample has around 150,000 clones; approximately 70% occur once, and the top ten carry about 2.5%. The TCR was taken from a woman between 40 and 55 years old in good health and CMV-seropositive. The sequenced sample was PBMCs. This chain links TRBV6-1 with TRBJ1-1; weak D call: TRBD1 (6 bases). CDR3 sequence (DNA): TGTGCCAGCAGTGTGGGAAGAGGGGGTTGTGAAGCTTTCTTT. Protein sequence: CASSVGRGGCEAFF.